The 24 T cell receptor beta chains below all came from one sample that was sequenced in a study of monozygotic twins with inflammatory bowel disease. TCRdb reworked the 5' RACE reads into one entry per CDR3 protein, no DNA. Recorded for this sample: roughly 150,000 distinct CDR3 sequences. Sequencing used blood. The receptors were gathered from a human donor with ulcerative colitis or Crohn's disease, or a healthy co-twin of an affected twin (not recorded which).

The chain links TRBV24-1 to TRBJ2-2; the TCRdb D gene call, TRBD1, has no DNA to confirm it. CDR1 is KGHDR and CDR2 is SFDVKD in the germline V gene. The CDR3 spans 16 residues. This CDR3 is CATSDLWTSNTGELFF.

This chain connects TRBV6-1 to TRBJ1-2; the D call of TRBD1 rests on TCRdb alone, since no DNA is present to check it. Per germline, CDR1 MNHNS and CDR2 SASEGT. The CDR3 length is 14 residues. CDR3 amino acids: CASNKKDIFYGYTF.

The rearrangement joins TRBV7-3 to TRBJ2-7; the D gene TCRdb calls, TRBD1, cannot be checked with no DNA. Germline lookup yields CDR1 SGHTA and CDR2 FQGTGA. The CDR3 is made up of 15 amino acids. CDR3 sequence reads: CASSPTGDSLYEQYF.

The chain uses TRBV2 and TRBJ2-1; TCRdb names TRBD2, which stays unverified in the absence of DNA. Germline CDR1 is SNHLY and CDR2 is FYNNEI. The CDR3 has 14 amino acids. CDR3: CASSRTSGRVEQFF.

V is TRBV5-6 and J is TRBJ2-1; no DNA is available, so the TRBD2 call from TCRdb remains unchecked. CDR3 length: 17 residues. Per the germline V gene, CDR1 is SGHDT and CDR2 is YYEEEE. CDR3 sequence: CASSAGLAMSSYNEQFF.

The chain has TRBV5-1 and TRBJ1-3. The germline V gene has CDR1 SGHRS and CDR2 YFSETQ. The CDR3 runs to 15 residues. This chain's CDR3 is CASSLVSGSGNTIYF.

The chain employs TRBV4-3 and TRBJ1-4; with no DNA, the TCRdb D assignment of TRBD1 cannot be verified. Germline V gene lookup returns CDR1 LGHNA and CDR2 YSLEER. The CDR3 is 15 residues long. The CDR3 sequence is CASSQEAGLKEKLFF.

The chain links TRBV20-1 to TRBJ2-1; absent DNA, TCRdb's TRBD2 call cannot be checked. The CDR3 loop spans 13 amino acids. Germline CDR1 reads DFQATT; CDR2 reads SNEGSKA (reference sequence). CDR3 amino acids: CSADQRGDREQFF.

V gene TRBV5-6 combines with J gene TRBJ2-5. Germline lookup yields CDR1 SGHDT and CDR2 YYEEEE. CDR3 length equals 15 residues. The CDR3 is CASSSLRSGGETQYF.

The chain's CDR3 is CSASGLPILYEQYF. The rearrangement uses TRBV20-1 and TRBJ2-7; TCRdb calls TRBD2, which cannot be checked without DNA. Germline values: CDR1 DFQATT, CDR2 SNEGSKA (reference sequence). This CDR3 spans 14 amino acids.

This chain connects TRBV20-1 to TRBJ1-2. The CDR3 has 14 amino acids. Germline assignment: CDR1 DFQATT and CDR2 SNEGSKA (reference sequence). CDR3 sequence reads: CSARAQPNNYGYTF.

V usage is TRBV7-2 and J usage is TRBJ1-6. Germline V gene lookup returns CDR1 SGHTA and CDR2 FQGNSA. The CDR3 consists of 12 residues. This CDR3 reads CASSLLNSPLHF.

This chain joins TRBV5-1 and TRBJ2-7; lacking DNA, the TRBD2 call made by TCRdb goes unchecked. CDR1 is SGHRS and CDR2 is YFSETQ in the germline V gene. The CDR3 contains 15 residues. This chain's CDR3 is CASSSIGGGSYEQYF.

This chain uses TRBV11-2 with TRBJ1-3; TCRdb calls TRBD1, which cannot be checked without DNA. CDR3 length: 17 residues. The V gene's germline CDR1 is SGHAT and CDR2 FQNNGV. The CDR3 protein is CASSRQLQGSSGNTIYF.

The chain uses TRBV9 and TRBJ1-1. The CDR3 has 15 residues. CDR1 SGDLS and CDR2 YYNGEE come from the germline V gene. CDR3 loop: CASSVEVDRDTEAFF. The whole variable domain, remainder taken from reference TRBV9 and TRBJ1-1, is DSGVTQTPKHLITATGQRVTLRCSPRSGDLSVYWYQQSLDQGLQFLIQYYNGEERAKGNILERFSAQQFPDLHSELNLSSLELGDSALYFCASSVEVDRDTEAFFGQGTRLTVV.

J is TRBJ2-2 and V is TRBV5-1; lacking DNA, the TRBD2 call made by TCRdb goes unchecked. The CDR3 spans 16 residues. Germline V gene lookup returns CDR1 SGHRS and CDR2 YFSETQ. The CDR3 is CASRPRLAGGTGELFF. Filled out from reference TRBV5-1 and TRBJ2-2, the complete variable domain reads KAGVTQTPRYLIKTRGQQVTLSCSPISGHRSVSWYQQTPGQGLQFLFEYFSETQRNKGNFPGRFSGRQFSNSRSEMNVSTLELGDSALYLCASRPRLAGGTGELFFGEGSRLTVL.

The gene calls are TRBV19 and TRBJ2-1; TCRdb's D call of TRBD1 is untestable without DNA. This CDR3 spans 15 amino acids. Germline-derived CDR1 and CDR2 are LNHDA and SQIVND (reference sequence). The CDR3 is CASTVDRELPNRQFF.

This rearrangement joins TRBV5-4 to TRBJ2-5. This CDR3 comprises 15 residues. CDR1 and CDR2 (germline): SGHNT, YYREEE (reference sequence). CDR3 residues: CASSLAGPTQETQYF. The full variable domain, with the rest looked up from reference TRBV5-4 and TRBJ2-5, is ETGVTQSPTHLIKTRGQQVTLRCSSQSGHNTVSWYQQALGQGPQFIFQYYREEENGRGNFPPRFSGLQFPNYSSELNVNALELDDSALYLCASSLAGPTQETQYFGPGTRLLVL.

The genes are TRBV5-1 and TRBJ2-2; TCRdb designates TRBD2, a call that cannot be tested without DNA. This CDR3 spans 15 amino acids. Germline V gene lookup returns CDR1 SGHRS and CDR2 YFSETQ. CDR3 region: CASRYQGPNTGELFF.

The chain couples TRBV5-1 to TRBJ2-2; the TRBD1 assignment by TCRdb is unverifiable without DNA. The CDR3 consists of 16 residues. From germline, CDR1 is SGHRS and CDR2 YFSETQ. The CDR3 region is CASSSRSQSNTGELFF. The complete variable domain, with remaining parts taken from reference TRBV5-1 and TRBJ2-2, reads KAGVTQTPRYLIKTRGQQVTLSCSPISGHRSVSWYQQTPGQGLQFLFEYFSETQRNKGNFPGRFSGRQFSNSRSEMNVSTLELGDSALYLCASSSRSQSNTGELFFGEGSRLTVL.

The chain is built from TRBV11-2 and TRBJ1-1. This CDR3 spans 15 amino acids. Germline CDR1 and CDR2: SGHAT and FQNNGV. The CDR3 protein is CASSFSGRGNTEAFF.

This chain joins TRBV20-1 and TRBJ1-3; lacking DNA, the TRBD1 call made by TCRdb goes unchecked. This CDR3 has 16 residues. Germline lookup yields CDR1 DFQATT and CDR2 SNEGSKA (reference sequence). The CDR3 region is CSAPRGDRDPGNTIYF.

The J gene is TRBJ2-5, the V gene TRBV11-2; TCRdb proposes TRBD2, but this gene call is untestable without DNA. The CDR3 length is 13 residues. Germline V gene sequence: CDR1 SGHAT, CDR2 FQNNGV. This CDR3 reads CASSLVARETQYF.

The rearrangement joins TRBV9 to TRBJ2-2; no DNA is available, so the TRBD1 call from TCRdb remains unchecked. Germline-derived CDR1 and CDR2 are SGDLS and YYNGEE. The CDR3 has 16 residues. The CDR3 sequence is CASSVGGTQAGGELFF.